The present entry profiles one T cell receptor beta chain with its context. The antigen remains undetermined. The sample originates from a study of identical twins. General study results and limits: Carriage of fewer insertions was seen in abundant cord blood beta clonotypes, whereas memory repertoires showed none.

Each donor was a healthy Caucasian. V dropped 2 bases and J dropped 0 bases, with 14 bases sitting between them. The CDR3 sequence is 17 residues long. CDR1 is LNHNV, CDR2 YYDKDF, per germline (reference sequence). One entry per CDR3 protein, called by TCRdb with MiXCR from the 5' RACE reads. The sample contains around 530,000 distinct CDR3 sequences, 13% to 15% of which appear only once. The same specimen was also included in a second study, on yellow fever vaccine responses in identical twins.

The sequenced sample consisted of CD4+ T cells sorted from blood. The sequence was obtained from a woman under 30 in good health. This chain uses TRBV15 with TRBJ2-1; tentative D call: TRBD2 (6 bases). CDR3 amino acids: CATSRSGLRDSYNEQFF. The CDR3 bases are TGTGCCACCAGCAGATCGGGACTCCGTGACTCCTACAATGAGCAGTTCTTC.